The clone carrying this TCR beta chain has just one count. The antigen remains unidentified. The data originate from a study of cytomegalovirus exposure and HLA in healthy donors. Notes on the study in general: Both high specificity and high sensitivity reportedly marked the classifier's diagnosis of cytomegalovirus status. Despite most TCR sequences being rare, some public TCRs occurred in many donors. First-cohort TCR clusters were later found to tend to co-occur in the 120 or so validation repertoires. The listing of 150 to 200 TCR beta chains classed them as cytomegalovirus-associated.

Measured with immunoSEQ multiplex PCR; TCRdb has only the in-frame clones, and not every one. Of roughly 75,000 clones in the sample, about 94% were seen once. This TCR was recovered from a man aged 18-30 years in good health and CMV-seropositive. The sequenced sample was PBMCs.

Here the CDR3 DNA reads TGTGCCAGCAGCGCCCGCGGGGAGATCACCTATAATTCACCCCTCCACTTT. It translates to CASSARGEITYNSPLHF. The chain has TRBV9 and TRBJ1-6; D remains ambiguous. Germline CDR1 and CDR2: SGDLS and YYNGEE. V shed 3 bases and J shed 2 bases, with 15 bases lying between them. The CDR3 runs 17 residues.